This T cell receptor beta chain was captured in a study of shared clonotypes between healthy human individuals. General study findings and limits: Clonotype sharing levels among donors were expected to vary with sequencing depth. Larger richness was generally estimated for naive than memory subsets. The naive CD4 repertoires of a few donors were compared, and around 5% of clonotypes were shared.

V was clipped by 2 bases and J by 7 bases, with 18 bases between them. CDR1 MNHNY and CDR2 SVGAGI come from the germline V gene (reference sequence). The CDR3 covers 16 residues. Points on this clone: Its antigen remains unknown.

In the original processing: As immunoSEQ supplied junction-only sequences (without quality scores), filtering differed. Produced via immunoSEQ multiplex PCR; TCRdb's table is partial and in-frame only. That table furnishes V, J and clone size, whereas the DNA furnished D and trimming. Among some 650,000 clones listed, 95% to 98% were seen once. This receptor was identified in a woman in her 30s in good health. The rearrangement links TRBV6-6 to TRBJ1-5; D is possibly TRBD1 (6 bases). Sequenced: naive CD4+ T cells sorted from blood. Subset denoted: CD45RA+ positively selected. CDR3 amino acids: CASSYQGRAVNQPQHF. The CDR3, as DNA: TGTGCCAGCAGTTACCAGGGGAGGGCGGTTAACCAGCCCCAGCATTTT.